This T cell receptor beta chain was identified in a study of post-analysis software for immune sequencing data. Study in general: Disease trajectories encompassed relapsing-remitting, secondary progressive and progressive-relapsing multiple sclerosis. Study-wide points: Those samples that were prepared in the same batch co-clustered strongly by F measure.

The TCR beta cDNA libraries carried unique molecular identifiers. Each batch of roughly 0.95 to 10 million T cells produced hundreds of thousands of cDNA molecules. One entry per CDR3 protein, called by TCRdb with MiXCR from the PCR reads. This sample yields roughly 700,000 distinct CDR3 sequences, of which around 27% are seen a single time; approximately 0.6% belongs to the top ten. Concerning this clonotype itself: Its antigen is not identified.

Sample: blood. This TCR was sampled from a girl aged 10 to 17 with multiple sclerosis.

In nucleotides, the CDR3 is TGCAGTGGAGGTCGGTCGGCCCAGCATTTT. This sequence encodes CSGGRSAQHF. The rearrangement links TRBV20-1 to TRBJ1-5; D is ambiguous. The CDR3 is 10 residues long. Trimming removed 7 bases at V and 11 bases at J, with 12 bases between. The germline gives CDR1 DFQATT, CDR2 SNEGSKA (reference sequence).